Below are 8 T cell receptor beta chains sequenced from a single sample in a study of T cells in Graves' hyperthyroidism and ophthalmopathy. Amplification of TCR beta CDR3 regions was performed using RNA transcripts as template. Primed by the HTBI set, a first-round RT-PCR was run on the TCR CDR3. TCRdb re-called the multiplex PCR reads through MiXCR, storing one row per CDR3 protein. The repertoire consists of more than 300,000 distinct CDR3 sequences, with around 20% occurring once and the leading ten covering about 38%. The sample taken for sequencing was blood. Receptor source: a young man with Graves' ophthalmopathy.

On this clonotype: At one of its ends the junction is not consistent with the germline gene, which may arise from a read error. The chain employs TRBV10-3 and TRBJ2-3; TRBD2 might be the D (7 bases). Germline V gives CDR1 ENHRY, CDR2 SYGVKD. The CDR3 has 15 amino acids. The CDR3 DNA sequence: TGTGCCAGCAGTTTATCGGCGGGGGCGGAGGATACGCAGTATTTT. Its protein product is CASSLSAGAEDTQYF.

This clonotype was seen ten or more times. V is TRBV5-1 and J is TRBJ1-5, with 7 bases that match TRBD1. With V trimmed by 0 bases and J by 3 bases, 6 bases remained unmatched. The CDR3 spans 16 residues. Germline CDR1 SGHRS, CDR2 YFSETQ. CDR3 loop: CASSLVAGGPNQPQHF. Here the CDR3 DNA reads TGCGCCAGCAGCTTGGTGGCAGGGGGTCCCAATCAGCCCCAGCATTTT.

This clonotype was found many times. CDR3 region: CASGDTLRDTQYF. The CDR3 DNA reads as TGTGCTAGTGGTGACACTCTTAGAGATACGCAGTATTTT. The chain joins TRBV12-5 to TRBJ2-3; D unclear. Trimming pared 5 bases from V and 5 bases from J, leaving 11 bases between. The CDR3 spans 13 residues. Germline V lookup: CDR1 LGHNT, CDR2 FRNRAP.

CDR3 in amino acids: CATGQGGQPQHF. CDR3 DNA: TGTGCCACCGGGCAGGGCGGTCAGCCCCAGCATTTT. This chain uses TRBV24-1 with TRBJ1-5, with D perhaps matching TRBD1 (5 bases). Per the germline V gene, CDR1 is KGHDR and CDR2 is SFDVKD. CDR3 length equals 12 residues. Deletions cut 9 bases from V and 6 bases from J, with 11 bases between.

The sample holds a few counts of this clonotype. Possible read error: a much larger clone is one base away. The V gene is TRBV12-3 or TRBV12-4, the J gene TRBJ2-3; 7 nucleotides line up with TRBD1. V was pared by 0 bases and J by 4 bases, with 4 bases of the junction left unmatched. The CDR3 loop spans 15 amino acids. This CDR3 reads CASSLARGPADTQYF. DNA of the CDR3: TGTGCCAGCAGTTTAGCGAGGGGGCCCGCAGATACGCAGTATTTT.

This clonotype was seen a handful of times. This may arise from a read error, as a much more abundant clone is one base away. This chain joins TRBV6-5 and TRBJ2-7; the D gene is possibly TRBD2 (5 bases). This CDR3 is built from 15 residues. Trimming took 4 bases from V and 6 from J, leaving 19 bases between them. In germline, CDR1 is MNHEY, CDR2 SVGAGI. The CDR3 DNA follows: TGTGCCAGCAGTTTCTCGGGCAGCGGTGAAGGCGAGCAGTACTTC. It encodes CASSFSGSGEGEQYF.

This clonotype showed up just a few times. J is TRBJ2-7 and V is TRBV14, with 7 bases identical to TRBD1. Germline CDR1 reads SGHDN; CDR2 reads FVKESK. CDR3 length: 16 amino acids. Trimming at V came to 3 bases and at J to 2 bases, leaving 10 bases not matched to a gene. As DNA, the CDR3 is TGTGCCAGCAGCCATTTCCCCGACAGGGCAGCCTACGAGCAGTACTTC. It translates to CASSHFPDRAAYEQYF.

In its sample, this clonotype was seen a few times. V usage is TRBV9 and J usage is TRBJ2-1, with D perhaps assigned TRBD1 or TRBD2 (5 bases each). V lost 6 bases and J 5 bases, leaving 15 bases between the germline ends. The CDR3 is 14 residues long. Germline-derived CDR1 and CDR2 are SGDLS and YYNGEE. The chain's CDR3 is CASKTGTDHNEQFF. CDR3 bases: TGTGCCAGCAAAACCGGGACGGACCACAATGAGCAGTTCTTC.